Below are 26 T cell receptor beta chains sequenced from a single sample in a study of PD-1 blockade in classical Hodgkin lymphoma. Time point given: cycle 4 day 1 (C4D1), after 6 weeks of nivolumab. Every patient was affected by relapse after autologous stem cell transplantation, while exposure to brentuximab vedotin was not uniform. Sequencing was performed with immunoSEQ multiplex PCR; in TCRdb, only in-frame clones are kept and a portion is missing. Of about 44,000 clones listed, 60% to 70% are singletons. The sample was peripheral blood mononuclear cells (PBMCs), taken before the fourth cycle of nivolumab. These receptors came from a human donor with classical Hodgkin lymphoma.

The chain recombines TRBV7-9 with TRBJ2-1; no definite D call. This CDR3 comprises 14 residues. CDR1 is SEHNR, CDR2 FQNEAQ, per germline (reference sequence). Trimming shortened V by 7 bases and J by 6 bases, and 16 bases separated the two germline ends. The CDR3 coding sequence is TGTGCCAGCATCCAACAAAGACTGTCCAATGAGCAGTTCTTC. Translating gives CASIQQRLSNEQFF. The full variable domain, completed using reference TRBV7-9 and TRBJ2-1, is DTGVSQNPRHKITKRGQNVTFRCDPISEHNRLYWYRQTLGQGPEFLTYFQNEAQLEKSRLLSDRFSAERPKGSFSTLEIQRTEQGDSAMYLCASIQQRLSNEQFFGPGTRLTVL.

The chain couples TRBV5-1 to TRBJ1-1, with D possibly TRBD1 on 6 matching bases. Germline V gene sequence: CDR1 SGHRS, CDR2 YFSETQ. Trimming stripped 7 bases from V and 7 bases from J, with 20 bases between. The CDR3 has 14 residues. CDR3 coding DNA: TGCGCCAGCGCCGCGTCCGGACAGTACAATGAAGCTTTCTTT. It specifies CASAASGQYNEAFF.

The chain uses TRBV4-1 and TRBJ2-2; 10 bases line up with TRBD2. This CDR3 is built from 16 residues. The germline CDR1 and CDR2 sequences are MGHRA and YSYEKL. The V and J ends lost 5 bases and 0 bases, in that order; junction bases with no gene match: 3. The DNA for the CDR3 is TGCGCCAGCAGCTCCCTAGCGGGGGCGAACACCGGGGAGCTGTTTTTT. It translates to CASSSLAGANTGELFF.

The table lists this clone with a count of one. The rearrangement links TRBV29-1 to TRBJ1-3, with D tentatively TRBD1 (5 bases). The germline V gene encodes CDR1 SQVTM and CDR2 ANQGSEA. The length of the CDR3 is 16 residues. V was trimmed by 0 bases and J by 0 bases, leaving 12 bases between them. The CDR3: CSVEEGGENSGNTIYF. Written as DNA, the CDR3 is TGCAGCGTTGAAGAGGGAGGGGAGAACTCTGGAAACACCATATATTTT.

V and J are TRBV4-2 and TRBJ1-5; D gene uncertain. V gave up 5 bases and J gave up 1 base, with 9 bases separating them. This CDR3 region has 14 residues. Germline V CDR1 and CDR2: LGHNA, YNFKEQ. DNA for the CDR3: TGTGCCAGCAGCTCGACCTCAAGCAATCAGCCCCAGCATTTT. It is translated as CASSSTSSNQPQHF.

The chain employs TRBV5-1 and TRBJ2-2; 9 nucleotides align to TRBD2. There are 16 residues in the CDR3. The V and J ends lost 2 bases and 5 bases, in that order; junction bases with no gene match: 7. Germline-derived CDR1 and CDR2 are SGHRS and YFSETQ. Here the CDR3 DNA reads TGCGCCAGCAGCTTACCAGCGGGAGGTCCGACCGGGGAGCTGTTTTTT. Protein: CASSLPAGGPTGELFF.

This clone was seen more than once but under ten times. Other DNA variants within this sample encode the same CDR3. The J gene is TRBJ1-2, the V gene TRBV6-5, with D unresolved. V dropped 8 bases and J dropped 2 bases, with 12 bases sitting between them. CDR3 size: 13 residues. Germline CDR1 MNHEY, CDR2 SVGAGI. The chain's CDR3 is CASSKGPNYGYTF. The CDR3 DNA reads as TGTGCCAGCTCCAAAGGGCCAAACTATGGCTACACCTTC.

The chain uses TRBV27 and TRBJ2-2, with D perhaps TRBD2 (5 bases). The CDR3 runs to 16 residues. From germline, CDR1 is MNHEY and CDR2 SMNVEV (reference sequence). V lost 5 bases and J 4 bases, leaving 17 bases between the germline ends. CDR3 bases: TGTGCCAGCAGTGCTCCGGGAACCCTCTCCACCGGGGAGCTGTTTTTT. Its translation is CASSAPGTLSTGELFF.

This clone ranks as medium-sized. The V call is TRBV5-1, the J call TRBJ1-1, with D unresolved. Per germline, CDR1 SGHRS and CDR2 YFSETQ. V shed 4 bases and J shed 0 bases, with 13 bases lying between them. This CDR3 spans 15 amino acids. CDR3 sequence (DNA): TGCGCCAGCAGCCCGACCTACCTGATGAACACTGAAGCTTTCTTT. Amino acids: CASSPTYLMNTEAFF.

V usage is TRBV7-2 and J usage is TRBJ2-7; D gene ambiguous. Trimming stripped 5 bases from V and 4 bases from J, with 15 bases between. The germline gives CDR1 SGHTA, CDR2 FQGNSA. The CDR3 length is 14 residues. The chain's CDR3 is CASSRPRHGYEQYF. CDR3 nucleotides: TGTGCCAGCAGCCGCCCTCGGCACGGATACGAGCAGTACTTC.

V gene TRBV28 combines with J gene TRBJ2-3, with D unresolved. Trimming left V 1 base short and J 0 bases short, with 14 bases between. Germline CDR1 MDHEN, CDR2 SYDVKM. The CDR3 totals 17 residues. CDR3 in DNA: TGTGCCAGCAGTTTATCTGGCGGCAGGCCCAGCACAGATACGCAGTATTTT. This codes for CASSLSGGRPSTDTQYF.

The chain recombines TRBV28 with TRBJ1-6; TRBD1 matches at 9 bases. Germline V gene lookup returns CDR1 MDHEN and CDR2 SYDVKM. The CDR3 consists of 15 residues. J was trimmed by 5 bases and V by 4 bases; bases with no gene match: 3. As DNA, the CDR3 is TGTGCCAGCAGTTCCGGGACAGGGAATAATTCACCCCTCCACTTT. The encoded protein is CASSSGTGNNSPLHF.

The chain links TRBV4-2 to TRBJ2-7; D not resolved. The length of the CDR3 is 15 residues. The germline V gene encodes CDR1 LGHNA and CDR2 YNFKEQ. Between the trimmed V and J ends, which lost 4 bases and 2 bases, there was a span of 15 bases. The CDR3 DNA follows: TGTGCCAGCAGCCCGACGTGGACGTTGCCCTACGAGCAGTACTTC. It codes for CASSPTWTLPYEQYF.

The V gene is TRBV9, the J gene TRBJ2-3, with D possibly matching TRBD2 (6 bases). This CDR3 is 14 amino acids long. The V gene lost 2 bases and the J gene lost 2 bases, with 9 bases spanning the gap. Germline lookup yields CDR1 SGDLS and CDR2 YYNGEE. CDR3 nucleotide sequence: TGTGCCAGCAGCGTTGGCGGGGTCACAGATACGCAGTATTTT. Protein sequence: CASSVGGVTDTQYF. The whole variable domain, remainder taken from reference TRBV9 and TRBJ2-3, is DSGVTQTPKHLITATGQRVTLRCSPRSGDLSVYWYQQSLDQGLQFLIQYYNGEERAKGNILERFSAQQFPDLHSELNLSSLELGDSALYFCASSVGGVTDTQYFGPGTRLTVL.

This rearrangement joins TRBV16 to TRBJ2-5; 7 bases are shared with TRBD1. V shed 0 bases and J 4 bases; nucleotides not matched to a gene: 5. Germline CDR1 and CDR2: KGHSY and FQNENV. The length of the CDR3 is 15 residues. The CDR3 DNA reads TGTGCCAGCAGCCAATCCTCGGCAGGGGGAGAGACCCAGTACTTC. This gives the protein CASSQSSAGGETQYF.

This chain uses TRBV5-4 with TRBJ2-2, with D unresolved. This CDR3 comprises 15 residues. With 4 bases removed from V and 2 bases from J, the gap between germline ends came to 12 bases. Per germline, CDR1 SGHNT and CDR2 YYREEE (reference sequence). Here the CDR3 DNA reads TGTGCCAGCAGCCTAGACGGTACTAACACCGGGGAGCTGTTTTTT. Translating gives CASSLDGTNTGELFF.

The chain couples TRBV7-9 to TRBJ2-5; perhaps D is TRBD1 or TRBD2 (6 bases each). Germline V gives CDR1 SEHNR, CDR2 FQNEAQ (reference sequence). Trimming cost V 3 bases and J 4 bases, with 15 bases left between them. The CDR3 loop spans 15 amino acids. In nucleotides, the CDR3 is TGTGCCAGCAGCTTTTACGGGGGCGCGGGAGAGACCCAGTACTTC. Amino acid sequence: CASSFYGGAGETQYF.

The V gene is TRBV5-6, the J gene TRBJ2-5; 13 bases map to TRBD2. CDR3 size: 15 residues. Germline CDR1 reads SGHDT; CDR2 reads YYEEEE. Trimming took 4 bases from V and 5 from J; bases not matched to a gene: 5. This chain's CDR3 is CASSRTSGSGETQYF. The CDR3 bases are TGTGCCAGCAGCCGGACTAGCGGGAGCGGTGAGACCCAGTACTTC.

The chain uses TRBV6-1 and TRBJ2-2, with D hard to call. This CDR3 has 14 residues. V was trimmed by 7 bases and J by 1 base, leaving 10 bases between them. The germline V gene encodes CDR1 MNHNS and CDR2 SASEGT. The DNA for the CDR3 is TGTGCCAGCATGGCTAAGCTGAACACCGGGGAGCTGTTTTTT. This codes for CASMAKLNTGELFF.

This clone was counted only a few times. The chain carries TRBV28 and TRBJ2-3; 9 nucleotides align to TRBD2. Germline CDR1 is MDHEN and CDR2 is SYDVKM. The ends lost 6 bases at V and 2 bases at J; junction bases unmatched: 6. CDR3 length equals 15 residues. The CDR3 loop reads CASSWQREDTDTQYF. DNA for the CDR3: TGTGCCAGCAGCTGGCAGCGGGAGGACACAGATACGCAGTATTTT.

The CDR3 DNA reads TGTGCCAGCAGTTACTCTTCGTCAGCAACTAATGAAAAACTGTTTTTT. It is translated as CASSYSSSATNEKLFF. J is TRBJ1-4 and V is TRBV6-5, with no clear D. The CDR3 totals 16 residues. The V and J ends lost 0 bases and 0 bases respectively, with 8 bases between them. Germline V CDR1 and CDR2: MNHEY, SVGAGI.

The table lists this clone with a few counts. This chain joins TRBV4-1 and TRBJ1-3; the D is unclear. The V gene's germline CDR1 is MGHRA and CDR2 YSYEKL. This CDR3 comprises 16 residues. The ends were cut back, 2 bases at V and 0 bases at J, with 11 bases in the middle. CDR3 amino acids: CASSQISPLSGNTIYF. The DNA for the CDR3 is TGCGCCAGCAGCCAAATTTCCCCGCTCTCTGGAAACACCATATATTTT.

The CDR3 spells CASSVGGIGLNIQYF. The DNA for the CDR3 is TGTGCCAGCAGCGTTGGGGGAATAGGCCTAAACATTCAGTACTTC. V and J are TRBV9 and TRBJ2-4; tentatively, D is TRBD1 or TRBD2 (5 bases each). This CDR3 has 15 amino acids. Deletions cut 2 bases from V and 6 bases from J, with 15 bases between. Germline V CDR1 and CDR2: SGDLS, YYNGEE. Full variable domain (outside the CDR3, taken from reference TRBV9 and TRBJ2-4): DSGVTQTPKHLITATGQRVTLRCSPRSGDLSVYWYQQSLDQGLQFLIQYYNGEERAKGNILERFSAQQFPDLHSELNLSSLELGDSALYFCASSVGGIGLNIQYFGAGTRLSVL.

The rearrangement uses TRBV28 and TRBJ2-4; D assignment may be TRBD1 or TRBD2 (5 bases each). CDR1 is MDHEN, CDR2 SYDVKM, per germline. The CDR3 length is 14 residues. The V end lost 7 bases, the J end lost 0 bases, and 10 bases lay between the germline ends. The CDR3 DNA reads TGTGCCAGCATTGGGGACCTAGCCAAAAACATTCAGTACTTC. It specifies CASIGDLAKNIQYF.

CDR3 DNA: TGCGCCAGCAGCCCCCAGGTTTCTGGAAACACCATATATTTT. As protein: CASSPQVSGNTIYF. The chain uses TRBV4-3 and TRBJ1-3, with D hard to call. Trimming left V 4 bases short and J 1 base short, with 8 bases between. The CDR3 has 14 residues. Germline V gives CDR1 LGHNA, CDR2 YSLEER.

This clone was seen a few times. The chain has TRBV27 and TRBJ1-4; 7 positions agree with TRBD1. The V gene's germline CDR1 is MNHEY and CDR2 SMNVEV (reference sequence). The CDR3 covers 16 residues. Trimming cost V 5 bases and J 4 bases; bases outside gene matches: 10. The CDR3 loop is CASSPGRTGFNEKLFF. DNA for the CDR3: TGTGCCAGCAGTCCCGGAAGGACAGGATTTAATGAAAAACTGTTTTTT.